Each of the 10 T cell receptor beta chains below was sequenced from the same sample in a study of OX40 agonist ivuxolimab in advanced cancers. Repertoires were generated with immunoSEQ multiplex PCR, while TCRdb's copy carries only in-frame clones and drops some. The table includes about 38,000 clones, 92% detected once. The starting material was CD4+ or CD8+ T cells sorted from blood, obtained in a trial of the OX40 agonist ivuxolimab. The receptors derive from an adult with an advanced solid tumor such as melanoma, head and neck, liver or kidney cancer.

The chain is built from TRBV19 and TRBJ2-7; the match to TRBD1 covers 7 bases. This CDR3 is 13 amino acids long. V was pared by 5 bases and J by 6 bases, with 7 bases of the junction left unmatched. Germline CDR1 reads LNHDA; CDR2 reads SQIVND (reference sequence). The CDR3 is CASSLTGASEQYF. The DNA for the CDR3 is TGTGCCAGTAGTCTAACAGGGGCCAGCGAGCAGTACTTC.

The CDR3 DNA follows: TGTGCCAGCAGTGAAAGCAGAAACACTGAAGCTTTCTTT. It yields the protein CASSESRNTEAFF. The rearrangement links TRBV2 to TRBJ1-1; D call uncertain. With 2 bases removed from V and 2 bases from J, the gap between germline ends came to 6 bases. The CDR3 sequence is 13 residues long. Germline V gene data show CDR1 as SNHLY and CDR2 as FYNNEI. Full variable domain (remainder filled in from reference TRBV2 and TRBJ1-1): EPEVTQTPSHQVTQMGQEVILRCVPISNHLYFYWYRQILGQKVEFLVSFYNNEISEKSEIFDDQFSVERPDGSNFTLKIRSTKLEDSAMYFCASSESRNTEAFFGQGTRLTVV.

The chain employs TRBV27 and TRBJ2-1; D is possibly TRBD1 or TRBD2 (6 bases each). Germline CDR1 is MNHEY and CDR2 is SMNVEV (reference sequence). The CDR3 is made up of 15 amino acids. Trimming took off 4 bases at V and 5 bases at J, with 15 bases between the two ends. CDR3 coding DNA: TGTGCCAGCAGTTCCCCGGGCGGGACAAACAATGAGCAGTTCTTC. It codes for CASSSPGGTNNEQFF.

In nucleotides, the CDR3 is TGTGCCAGCAGCATGGGACAGGGGGCGCATCTATGTCATGGCTACACCTTC. Protein product: CASSMGQGAHLCHGYTF. The chain uses TRBV21-1 and TRBJ1-2; no check of the table's D call, TRBD1, against the DNA was made. TRBV21-1 is termed a pseudogene. The CDR3 has 17 amino acids.

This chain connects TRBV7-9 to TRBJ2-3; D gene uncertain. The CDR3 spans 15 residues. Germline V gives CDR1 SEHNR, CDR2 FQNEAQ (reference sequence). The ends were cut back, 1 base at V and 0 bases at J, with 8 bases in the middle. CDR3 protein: CASSLDLASTDTQYF. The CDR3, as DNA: TGTGCCAGCAGCTTAGACTTGGCTAGCACAGATACGCAGTATTTT. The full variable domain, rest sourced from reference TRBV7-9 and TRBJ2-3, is DTGVSQNPRHKITKRGQNVTFRCDPISEHNRLYWYRQTLGQGPEFLTYFQNEAQLEKSRLLSDRFSAERPKGSFSTLEIQRTEQGDSAMYLCASSLDLASTDTQYFGPGTRLTVL.

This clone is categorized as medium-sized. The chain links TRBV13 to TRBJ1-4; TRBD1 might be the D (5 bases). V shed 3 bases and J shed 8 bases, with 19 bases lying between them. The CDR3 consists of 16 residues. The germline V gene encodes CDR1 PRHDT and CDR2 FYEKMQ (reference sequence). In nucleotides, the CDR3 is TGTGCCAGCAGCTTTCGAGCCGGGGCAGGGTGGGAAAAACTGTTTTTT. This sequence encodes CASSFRAGAGWEKLFF.

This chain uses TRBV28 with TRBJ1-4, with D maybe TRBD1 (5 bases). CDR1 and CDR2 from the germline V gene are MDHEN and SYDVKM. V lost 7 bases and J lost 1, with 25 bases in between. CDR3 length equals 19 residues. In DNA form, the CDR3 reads TGTGCCAGCACTCCGGGGCCCGGAAGGATTTTAGGAACTAATGAAAAACTGTTTTTT. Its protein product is CASTPGPGRILGTNEKLFF.

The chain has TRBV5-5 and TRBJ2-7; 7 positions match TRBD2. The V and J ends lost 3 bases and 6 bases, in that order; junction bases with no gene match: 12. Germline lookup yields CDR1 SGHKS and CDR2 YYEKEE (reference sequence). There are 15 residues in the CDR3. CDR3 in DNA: TGTGCCAGCAGCTGGGAGGGACCACACGGGGGCGAGCAGTACTTC. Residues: CASSWEGPHGGEQYF.

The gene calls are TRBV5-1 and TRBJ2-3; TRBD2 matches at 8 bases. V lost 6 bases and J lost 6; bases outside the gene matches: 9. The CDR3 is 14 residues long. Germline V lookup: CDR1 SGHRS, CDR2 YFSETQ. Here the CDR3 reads CASTGWSGSDTQYF. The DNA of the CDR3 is TGCGCCAGCACGGGGTGGAGCGGGAGCGATACGCAGTATTTT.

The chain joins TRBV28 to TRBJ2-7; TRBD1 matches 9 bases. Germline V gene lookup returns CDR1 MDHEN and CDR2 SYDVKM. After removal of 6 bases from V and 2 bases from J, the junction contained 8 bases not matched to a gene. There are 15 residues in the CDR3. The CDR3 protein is CASSSGTGFPYEQYF. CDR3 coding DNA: TGTGCCAGCAGCTCCGGGACAGGGTTCCCCTACGAGCAGTACTTC.